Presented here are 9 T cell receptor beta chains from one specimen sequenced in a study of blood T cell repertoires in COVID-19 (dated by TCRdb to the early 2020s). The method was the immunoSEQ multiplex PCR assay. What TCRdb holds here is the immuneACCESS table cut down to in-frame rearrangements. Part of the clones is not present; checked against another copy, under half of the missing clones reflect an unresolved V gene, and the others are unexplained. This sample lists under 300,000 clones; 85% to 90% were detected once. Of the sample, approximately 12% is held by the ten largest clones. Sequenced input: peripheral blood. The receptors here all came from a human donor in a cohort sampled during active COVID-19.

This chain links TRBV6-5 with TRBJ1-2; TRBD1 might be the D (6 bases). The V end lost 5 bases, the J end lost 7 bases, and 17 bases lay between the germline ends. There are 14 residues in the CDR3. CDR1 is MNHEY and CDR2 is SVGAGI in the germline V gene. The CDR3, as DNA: TGTGCCAGCAGTATTTTACAGGGCCTTCTTGGCTACACCTTC. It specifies CASSILQGLLGYTF.

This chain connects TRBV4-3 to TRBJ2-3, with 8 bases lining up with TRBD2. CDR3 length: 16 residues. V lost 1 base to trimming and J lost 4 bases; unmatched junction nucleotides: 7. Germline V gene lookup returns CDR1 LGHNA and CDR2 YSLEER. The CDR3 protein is CASSQGLPGGADTQYF. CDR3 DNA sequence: TGCGCCAGCAGCCAAGGTCTACCGGGAGGGGCAGATACGCAGTATTTT.

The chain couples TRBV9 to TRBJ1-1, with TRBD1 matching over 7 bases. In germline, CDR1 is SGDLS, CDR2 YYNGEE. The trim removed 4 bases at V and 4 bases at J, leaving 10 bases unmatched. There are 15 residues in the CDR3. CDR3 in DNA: TGTGCCAGCAGCCCGCAGCAACAGGGGATCACTGAAGCTTTCTTT. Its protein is CASSPQQQGITEAFF.

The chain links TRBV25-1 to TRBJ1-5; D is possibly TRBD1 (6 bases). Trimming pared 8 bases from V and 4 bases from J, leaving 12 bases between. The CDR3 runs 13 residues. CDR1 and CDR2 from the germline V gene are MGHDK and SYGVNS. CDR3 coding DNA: TGTGCCAGCCGGGGACAAACTAATCAGCCCCAGCATTTT. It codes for CASRGQTNQPQHF. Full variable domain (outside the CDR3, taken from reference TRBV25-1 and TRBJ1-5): EADIYQTPRYLVIGTGKKITLECSQTMGHDKMYWYQQDPGMELHLIHYSYGVNSTEKGDLSSESTVSRIRTEHFPLTLESARPSHTSQYLCASRGQTNQPQHFGDGTRLSIL.

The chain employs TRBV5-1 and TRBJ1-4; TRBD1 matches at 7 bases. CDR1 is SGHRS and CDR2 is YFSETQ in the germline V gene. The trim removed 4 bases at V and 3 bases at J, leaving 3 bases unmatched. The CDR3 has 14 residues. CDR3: CASSLTGPNEKLFF. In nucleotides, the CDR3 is TGCGCCAGCAGCCTGACAGGGCCTAATGAAAAACTGTTTTTT.

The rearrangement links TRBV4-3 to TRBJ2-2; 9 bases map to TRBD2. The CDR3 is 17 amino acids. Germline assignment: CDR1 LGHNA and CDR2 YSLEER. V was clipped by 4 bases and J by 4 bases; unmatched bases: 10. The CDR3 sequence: CASSLESSGIGTGELFF. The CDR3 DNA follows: TGCGCCAGCAGCCTGGAGTCTAGCGGGATCGGCACCGGGGAGCTGTTTTTT.

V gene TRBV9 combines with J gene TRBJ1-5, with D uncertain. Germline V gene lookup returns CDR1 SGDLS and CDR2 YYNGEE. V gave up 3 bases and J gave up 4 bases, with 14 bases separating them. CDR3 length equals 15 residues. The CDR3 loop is CASSGGSRRNQPQHF. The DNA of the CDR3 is TGTGCCAGCAGCGGCGGGTCCCGGAGGAATCAGCCCCAGCATTTT.

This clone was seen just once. The chain's CDR3 is CATRLGRGIGETQYF. As DNA, the CDR3 is TGTGCCACCCGTTTGGGCAGAGGGATAGGAGAGACCCAGTACTTC. This chain connects TRBV19 to TRBJ2-5; weak D call: TRBD2 (5 bases). The length of the CDR3 is 15 residues. Germline CDR1 reads LNHDA; CDR2 reads SQIVND (reference sequence). The V and J ends lost 10 bases and 4 bases respectively, with 22 bases between them.

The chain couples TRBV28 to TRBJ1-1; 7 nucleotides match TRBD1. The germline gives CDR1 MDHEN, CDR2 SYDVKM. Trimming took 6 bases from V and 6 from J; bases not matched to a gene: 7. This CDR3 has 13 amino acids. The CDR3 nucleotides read TGTGCCAGCAGCCCGTTGGGACAGCCTGAAGCTTTCTTT. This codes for CASSPLGQPEAFF.